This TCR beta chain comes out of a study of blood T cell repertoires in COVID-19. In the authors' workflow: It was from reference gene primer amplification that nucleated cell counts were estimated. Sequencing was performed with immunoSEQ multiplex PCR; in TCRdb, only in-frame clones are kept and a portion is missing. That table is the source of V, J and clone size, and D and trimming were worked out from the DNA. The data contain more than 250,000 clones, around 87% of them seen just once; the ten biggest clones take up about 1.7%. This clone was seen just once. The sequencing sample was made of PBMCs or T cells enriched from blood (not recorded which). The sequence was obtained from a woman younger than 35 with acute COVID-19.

The CDR3 nucleotides are TGTGCCTCAAGGAGTACCTACGAGCAGTACTTC. Residues: CASRSTYEQYF. This rearrangement joins TRBV6-5 to TRBJ2-7; D is unresolved. The CDR3 totals 11 residues. Germline CDR1 reads MNHEY; CDR2 reads SVGAGI. V gave up 11 bases and J gave up 2 bases, with 10 bases separating them.